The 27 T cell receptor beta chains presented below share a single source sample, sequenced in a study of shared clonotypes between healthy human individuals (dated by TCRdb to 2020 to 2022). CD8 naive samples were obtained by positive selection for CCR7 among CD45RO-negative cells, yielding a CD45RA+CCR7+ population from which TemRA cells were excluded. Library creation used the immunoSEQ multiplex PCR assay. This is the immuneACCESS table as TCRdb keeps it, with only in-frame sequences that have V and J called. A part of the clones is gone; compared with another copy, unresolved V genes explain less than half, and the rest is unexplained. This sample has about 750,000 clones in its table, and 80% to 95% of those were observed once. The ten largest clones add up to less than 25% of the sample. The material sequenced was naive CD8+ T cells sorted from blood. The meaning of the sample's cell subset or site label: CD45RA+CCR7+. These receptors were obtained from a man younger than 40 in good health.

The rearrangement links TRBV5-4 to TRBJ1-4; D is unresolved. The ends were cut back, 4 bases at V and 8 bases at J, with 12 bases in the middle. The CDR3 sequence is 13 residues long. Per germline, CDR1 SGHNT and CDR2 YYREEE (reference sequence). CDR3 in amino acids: CASSIYSGEKLFF. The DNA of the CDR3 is TGTGCCAGCAGCATTTATTCGGGCGAAAAACTGTTTTTT.

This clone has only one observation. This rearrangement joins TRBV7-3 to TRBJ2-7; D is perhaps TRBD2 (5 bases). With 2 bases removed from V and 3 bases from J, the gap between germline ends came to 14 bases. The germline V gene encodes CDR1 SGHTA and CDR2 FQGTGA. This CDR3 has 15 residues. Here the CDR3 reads CASSLFIGGDYEQYF. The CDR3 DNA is TGTGCCAGCAGCTTATTTATCGGAGGAGACTACGAGCAGTACTTC.

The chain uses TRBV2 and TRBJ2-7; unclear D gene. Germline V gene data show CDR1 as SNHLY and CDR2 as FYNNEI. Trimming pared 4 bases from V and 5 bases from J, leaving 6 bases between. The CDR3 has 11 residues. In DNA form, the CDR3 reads TGTGCCAGCAGTGTGGACCACGAGCAGTACTTC. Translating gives CASSVDHEQYF.

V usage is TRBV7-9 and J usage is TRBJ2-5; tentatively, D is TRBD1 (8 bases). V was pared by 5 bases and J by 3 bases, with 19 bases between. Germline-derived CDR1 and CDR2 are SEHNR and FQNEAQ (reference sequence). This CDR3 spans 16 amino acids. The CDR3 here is CASSNPRGGQEETQYF. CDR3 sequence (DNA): TGTGCCAGCAGCAACCCTAGGGGGGGACAGGAAGAGACCCAGTACTTC. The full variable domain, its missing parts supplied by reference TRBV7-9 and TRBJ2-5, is DTGVSQNPRHKITKRGQNVTFRCDPISEHNRLYWYRQTLGQGPEFLTYFQNEAQLEKSRLLSDRFSAERPKGSFSTLEIQRTEQGDSAMYLCASSNPRGGQEETQYFGPGTRLLVL.

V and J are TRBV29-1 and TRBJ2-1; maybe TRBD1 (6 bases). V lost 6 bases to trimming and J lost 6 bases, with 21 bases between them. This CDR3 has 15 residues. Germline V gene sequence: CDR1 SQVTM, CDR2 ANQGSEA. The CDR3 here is CSVAGESSRVNEQFF. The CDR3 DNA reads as TGCAGCGTCGCAGGGGAAAGTTCTAGGGTCAATGAGCAGTTCTTC.

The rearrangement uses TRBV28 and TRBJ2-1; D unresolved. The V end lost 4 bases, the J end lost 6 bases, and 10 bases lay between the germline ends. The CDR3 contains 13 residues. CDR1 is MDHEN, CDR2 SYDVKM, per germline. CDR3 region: CASSWVVGNEQFF. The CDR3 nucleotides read TGTGCCAGCAGTTGGGTCGTTGGCAATGAGCAGTTCTTC.

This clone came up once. The CDR3 spells CSVEDLKGSSYEQYF. In DNA, the CDR3 is TGCAGCGTTGAAGATCTTAAGGGGAGCTCCTACGAGCAGTACTTC. This chain connects TRBV29-1 to TRBJ2-7; D may correspond to TRBD1 or TRBD2 (5 bases each). Germline CDR1 SQVTM, CDR2 ANQGSEA. The V and J ends lost 0 bases and 0 bases respectively, with 12 bases between them. The CDR3 sequence is 15 residues long.

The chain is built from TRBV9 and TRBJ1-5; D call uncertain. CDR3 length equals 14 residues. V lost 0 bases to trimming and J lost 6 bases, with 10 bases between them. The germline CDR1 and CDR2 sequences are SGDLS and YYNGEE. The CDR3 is CASSVGGSVQPQHF. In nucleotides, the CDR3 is TGTGCCAGCAGCGTAGGGGGTTCGGTTCAGCCCCAGCATTTT.

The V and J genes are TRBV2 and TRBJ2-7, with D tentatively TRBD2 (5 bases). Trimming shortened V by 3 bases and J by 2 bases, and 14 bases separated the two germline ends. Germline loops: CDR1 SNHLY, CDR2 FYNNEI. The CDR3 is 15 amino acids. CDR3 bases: TGTGCCAGCAGTGATGGTCCCTACGGGACCTACGAGCAGTACTTC. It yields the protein CASSDGPYGTYEQYF. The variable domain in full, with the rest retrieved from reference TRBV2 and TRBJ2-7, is EPEVTQTPSHQVTQMGQEVILRCVPISNHLYFYWYRQILGQKVEFLVSFYNNEISEKSEIFDDQFSVERPDGSNFTLKIRSTKLEDSAMYFCASSDGPYGTYEQYFGPGTRLTVT.

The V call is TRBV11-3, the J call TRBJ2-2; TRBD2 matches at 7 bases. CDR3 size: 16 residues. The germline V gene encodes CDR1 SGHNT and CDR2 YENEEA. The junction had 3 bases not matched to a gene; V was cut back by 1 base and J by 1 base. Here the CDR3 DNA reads TGTGCCAGCAGCTTAGCTGGCGGGAGGAACACCGGGGAGCTGTTTTTT. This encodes CASSLAGGRNTGELFF.

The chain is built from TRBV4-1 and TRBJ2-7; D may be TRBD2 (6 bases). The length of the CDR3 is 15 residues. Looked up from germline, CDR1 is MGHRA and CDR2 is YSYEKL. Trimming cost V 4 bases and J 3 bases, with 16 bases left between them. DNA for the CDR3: TGCGCCAGCAGCCCGGGTCCGGGAGCCTTCTACGAGCAGTACTTC. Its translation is CASSPGPGAFYEQYF.

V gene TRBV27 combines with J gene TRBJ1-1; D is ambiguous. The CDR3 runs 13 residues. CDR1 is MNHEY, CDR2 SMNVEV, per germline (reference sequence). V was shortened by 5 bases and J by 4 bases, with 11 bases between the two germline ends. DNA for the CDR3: TGTGCCAGCAGTATTAACATGGCCACTGAAGCTTTCTTT. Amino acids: CASSINMATEAFF.

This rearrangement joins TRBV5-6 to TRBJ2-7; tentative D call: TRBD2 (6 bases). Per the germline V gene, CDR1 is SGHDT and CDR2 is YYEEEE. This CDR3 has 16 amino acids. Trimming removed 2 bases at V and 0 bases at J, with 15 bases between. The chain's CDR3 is CASSLIAGPDSYEQYF. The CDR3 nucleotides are TGTGCCAGCAGCTTAATCGCGGGGCCTGACTCCTACGAGCAGTACTTC.

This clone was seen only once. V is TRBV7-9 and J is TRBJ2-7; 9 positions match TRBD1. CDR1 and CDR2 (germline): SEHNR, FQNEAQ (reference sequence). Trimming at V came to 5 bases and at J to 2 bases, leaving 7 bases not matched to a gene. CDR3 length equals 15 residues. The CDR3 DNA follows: TGTGCCAGCAGCCCCGGACAGGGGCCAGCCTACGAGCAGTACTTC. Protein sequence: CASSPGQGPAYEQYF.

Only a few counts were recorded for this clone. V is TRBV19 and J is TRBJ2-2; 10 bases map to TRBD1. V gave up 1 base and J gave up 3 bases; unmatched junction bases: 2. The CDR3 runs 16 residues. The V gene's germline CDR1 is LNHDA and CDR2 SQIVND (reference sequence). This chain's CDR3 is CASSIAGTGDTGELFF. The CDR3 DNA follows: TGTGCCAGTAGTATAGCGGGGACAGGGGACACCGGGGAGCTGTTTTTT.

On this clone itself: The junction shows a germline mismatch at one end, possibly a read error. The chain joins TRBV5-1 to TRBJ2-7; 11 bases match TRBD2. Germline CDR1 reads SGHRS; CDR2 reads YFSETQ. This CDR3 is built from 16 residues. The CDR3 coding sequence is TGCGCCAGCAGCTTTTCGGGACTAGCGGCCTCCGACGAGCAGTACTTC. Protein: CASSFSGLAASDEQYF.

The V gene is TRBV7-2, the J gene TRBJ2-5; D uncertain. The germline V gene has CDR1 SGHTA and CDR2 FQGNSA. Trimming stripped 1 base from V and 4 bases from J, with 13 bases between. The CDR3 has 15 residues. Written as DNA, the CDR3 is TGTGCCAGCAGCTTAGTTGGCCCAACGGGAGAGACCCAGTACTTC. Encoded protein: CASSLVGPTGETQYF.

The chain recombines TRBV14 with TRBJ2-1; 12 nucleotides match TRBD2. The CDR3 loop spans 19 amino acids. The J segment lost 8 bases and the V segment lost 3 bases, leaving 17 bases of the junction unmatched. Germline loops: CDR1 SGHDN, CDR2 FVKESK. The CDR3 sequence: CASSQGVPTSGSFRDEQFF. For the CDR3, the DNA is TGTGCCAGCAGCCAGGGGGTCCCGACTAGCGGGAGCTTTAGGGATGAGCAGTTCTTC.

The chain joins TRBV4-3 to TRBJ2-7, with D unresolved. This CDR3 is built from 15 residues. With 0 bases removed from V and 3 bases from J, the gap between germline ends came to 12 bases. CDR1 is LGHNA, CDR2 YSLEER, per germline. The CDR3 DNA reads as TGCGCCAGCAGCCAAGATTCGAGGCTGAACTACGAGCAGTACTTC. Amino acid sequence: CASSQDSRLNYEQYF.

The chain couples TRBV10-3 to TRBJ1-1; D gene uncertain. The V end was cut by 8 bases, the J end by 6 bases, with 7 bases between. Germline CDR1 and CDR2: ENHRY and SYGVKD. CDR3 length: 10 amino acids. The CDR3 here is CAIGDAEAFF. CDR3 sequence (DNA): TGTGCCATCGGGGATGCTGAAGCTTTCTTT.

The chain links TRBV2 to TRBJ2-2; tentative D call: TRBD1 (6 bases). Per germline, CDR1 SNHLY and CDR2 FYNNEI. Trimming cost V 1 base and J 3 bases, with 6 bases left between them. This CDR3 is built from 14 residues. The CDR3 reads CASSEGGHTGELFF. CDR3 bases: TGTGCCAGCAGTGAAGGGGGGCACACCGGGGAGCTGTTTTTT.

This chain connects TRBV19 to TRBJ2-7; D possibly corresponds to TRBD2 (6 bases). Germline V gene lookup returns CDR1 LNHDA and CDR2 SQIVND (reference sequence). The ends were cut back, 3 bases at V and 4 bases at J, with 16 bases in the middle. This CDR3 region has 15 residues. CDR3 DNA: TGTGCCAGTAGTATTCGGGGACGGGAGCGGTACGAGCAGTACTTC. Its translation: CASSIRGRERYEQYF.

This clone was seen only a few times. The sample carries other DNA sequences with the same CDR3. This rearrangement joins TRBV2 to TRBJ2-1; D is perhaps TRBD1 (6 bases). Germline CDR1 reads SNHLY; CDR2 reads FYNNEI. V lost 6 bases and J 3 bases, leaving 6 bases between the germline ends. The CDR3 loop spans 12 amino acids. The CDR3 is CASRDSYNEQFF. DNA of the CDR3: TGTGCCAGCAGGGACAGCTACAATGAGCAGTTCTTC.

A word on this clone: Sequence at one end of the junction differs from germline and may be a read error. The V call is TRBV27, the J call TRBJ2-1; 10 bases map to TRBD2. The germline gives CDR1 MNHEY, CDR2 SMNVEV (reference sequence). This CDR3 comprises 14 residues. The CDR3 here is CASSSPKSGGAELF. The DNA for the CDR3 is TGTGCCAGCAGTTCGCCGAAAAGCGGGGGGGCAGAGCTCTTC.

The CDR3 sequence is CASSYGIEAFF. CDR3 nucleotide sequence: TGTGCCAGCAGTTACGGAATTGAAGCTTTCTTT. V and J are TRBV6-5 and TRBJ1-1; D gene ambiguous. V dropped 2 bases and J dropped 7 bases, with 5 bases sitting between them. The CDR3 is made up of 11 amino acids. Looked up from germline, CDR1 is MNHEY and CDR2 is SVGAGI.

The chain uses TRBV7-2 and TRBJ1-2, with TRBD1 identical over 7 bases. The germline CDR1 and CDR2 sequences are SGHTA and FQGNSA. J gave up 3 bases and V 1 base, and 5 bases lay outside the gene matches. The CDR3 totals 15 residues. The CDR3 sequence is CASSLDPGQDYGYTF. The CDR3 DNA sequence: TGTGCCAGCAGCTTAGACCCTGGACAGGACTATGGCTACACCTTC.

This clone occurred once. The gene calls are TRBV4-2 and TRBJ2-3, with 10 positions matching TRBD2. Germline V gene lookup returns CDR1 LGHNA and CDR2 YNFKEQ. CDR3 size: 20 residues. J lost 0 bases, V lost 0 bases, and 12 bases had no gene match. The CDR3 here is CASSQDLGQLAGTSTDTQYF. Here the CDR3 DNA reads TGTGCCAGCAGCCAAGATCTGGGCCAACTAGCGGGGACTAGCACAGATACGCAGTATTTT.